The 12 T cell receptor beta chains given below trace back to one sample, sequenced in a study of PD-L1 blockade in urothelial cancer. Documented time point: pretreatment peripheral blood. Some clones are missing from TCRdb's copy, which holds only in-frame ones; the method was immunoSEQ multiplex PCR. Here the sample spans roughly 55,000 clones, just over 85% being singletons. The source was PBMCs, collected around atezolizumab (anti-PD-L1) treatment. These receptors all stem from a man aged 55-75 years with urothelial cancer.

This rearrangement joins TRBV2 to TRBJ1-2; the D is unclear. This CDR3 has 12 amino acids. Trimming removed 7 bases at V and 5 bases at J, with 11 bases between. Germline loops: CDR1 SNHLY, CDR2 FYNNEI. Here the CDR3 reads CASTVDLYGYTF. In nucleotides, the CDR3 is TGTGCCAGCACTGTAGACTTATATGGCTACACCTTC.

The J gene is TRBJ1-2, the V gene TRBV7-9; D ambiguous. Germline V lookup: CDR1 SEHNR, CDR2 FQNEAQ (reference sequence). This CDR3 comprises 14 residues. V shed 3 bases and J shed 3 bases, with 11 bases lying between them. The CDR3 DNA reads TGTGCCAGCAGCTTCGGGGTCTCGGACTATGGCTACACCTTC. Translation gives CASSFGVSDYGYTF.

This clone appeared a single time. The chain combines TRBV28 with TRBJ2-7, with D perhaps matching TRBD2 (5 bases). V gave up 3 bases and J gave up 2 bases, with 11 bases separating them. The germline gives CDR1 MDHEN, CDR2 SYDVKM. The CDR3 is 14 amino acids. The CDR3 DNA sequence: TGTGCCAGCAGTTTTGAGGGAGCCACCTACGAGCAGTACTTC. Translating it yields CASSFEGATYEQYF.

This clone was counted only a few times. The rearrangement joins TRBV14 to TRBJ1-1; D call uncertain. The CDR3 is 13 amino acids. The V gene's germline CDR1 is SGHDN and CDR2 FVKESK. V dropped 10 bases and J dropped 0 bases, with 12 bases sitting between them. The CDR3 reads CATQRKVNTEAFF. Written as DNA, the CDR3 is TGTGCCACCCAGCGGAAGGTGAACACTGAAGCTTTCTTT.

The chain uses TRBV9 and TRBJ2-3, with TRBD2 matching 9 bases. The J segment lost 6 bases and the V segment lost 0 bases, leaving 11 bases of the junction unmatched. Looked up from germline, CDR1 is SGDLS and CDR2 is YYNGEE. This CDR3 region has 17 residues. CDR3 sequence: CASSVGGGTSLRDTQYF. Here the CDR3 DNA reads TGTGCCAGCAGCGTAGGGGGGGGGACTAGCCTTCGGGATACGCAGTATTTT.

The gene calls are TRBV5-1 and TRBJ2-5; possibly TRBD1 for D (5 bases). The CDR3 totals 14 residues. V lost 10 bases and J lost 1, with 17 bases in between. The germline V gene encodes CDR1 SGHRS and CDR2 YFSETQ. This CDR3 reads CAGQPRLTQETQYF. The CDR3 nucleotides read TGCGCCGGACAACCCAGGTTAACCCAAGAGACCCAGTACTTC.

The rearrangement links TRBV5-1 to TRBJ1-1; TRBD1 aligns across 9 bases. V gave up 4 bases and J gave up 11 bases; unmatched junction bases: 9. The CDR3 has 13 amino acids. Germline V gene data show CDR1 as SGHRS and CDR2 as YFSETQ. CDR3 in amino acids: CASSPGDRVEAFF. The CDR3 bases are TGCGCCAGCAGCCCCGGGGACAGGGTGGAGGCTTTCTTT.

This clone was counted between two and nine times. CDR3 loop: CASSLASGVGTEAFF. The CDR3 DNA reads as TGTGCCAGCAGCTTAGCGTCCGGGGTTGGAACTGAAGCTTTCTTT. The chain employs TRBV7-9 and TRBJ1-1; D not resolved. The CDR3 has 15 residues. V was clipped by 0 bases and J by 5 bases, with 13 bases between them. Germline loops: CDR1 SEHNR, CDR2 FQNEAQ (reference sequence).

V usage is TRBV5-1 and J usage is TRBJ1-1; 7 bases are a match to TRBD1. V lost 2 bases to trimming and J lost 2 bases; unmatched junction nucleotides: 6. CDR1 is SGHRS, CDR2 YFSETQ, per germline. The length of the CDR3 is 15 residues. Here the CDR3 reads CASSFETGSNTEAFF. In DNA form, the CDR3 reads TGCGCCAGCAGCTTCGAGACAGGGTCAAACACTGAAGCTTTCTTT.

V gene TRBV2 combines with J gene TRBJ2-7, with D maybe TRBD2 (6 bases). Trimming left V 6 bases short and J 7 bases short, with 13 bases between. The CDR3 consists of 12 residues. CDR1 and CDR2 (germline): SNHLY, FYNNEI. The CDR3 DNA reads TGTGCCAGCAGCTCGGTGGGGGGAGAGCAGTACTTC. It yields the protein CASSSVGGEQYF. The full variable domain, its missing parts supplied by reference TRBV2 and TRBJ2-7, is EPEVTQTPSHQVTQMGQEVILRCVPISNHLYFYWYRQILGQKVEFLVSFYNNEISEKSEIFDDQFSVERPDGSNFTLKIRSTKLEDSAMYFCASSSVGGEQYFGPGTRLTVT.

The genes are TRBV11-3 and TRBJ2-1; a weak D match, TRBD2 (5 bases). Germline CDR1 SGHNT, CDR2 YENEEA. Trimming cost V 2 bases and J 2 bases, with 7 bases left between them. CDR3 size: 14 residues. CDR3 DNA: TGTGCCAGCAGCTTAAGCGGTCCCTACAATGAGCAGTTCTTC. It is translated as CASSLSGPYNEQFF.

This chain connects TRBV11-3 to TRBJ2-5; TRBD2 agrees at 9 bases. Germline V gene data show CDR1 as SGHNT and CDR2 as YENEEA. CDR3 length: 12 residues. Trimming took 4 bases from V and 13 from J; bases not matched to a gene: 7. DNA for the CDR3: TGTGCCAGCAGCTCCCCTAGCGGGGAACGGTACTTC. Translation: CASSSPSGERYF.